The 3 T cell receptor beta chains below come from one sample, sequenced in a study of T cells in Graves' hyperthyroidism and ophthalmopathy. RNA transcripts were the template for amplifying TCR beta CDR3 regions. A first-round RT-PCR of the TCR CDR3 used the HTBI primer set. TCRdb redid the calling of the multiplex PCR reads with MiXCR, one entry per CDR3 protein. The profile covers some 550,000 distinct CDR3 sequences, with less than 25% appearing a single time and around 27% taken by the ten largest. The sample taken for sequencing was blood. The receptors derive from a man aged 18 to 29 with Graves' hyperthyroidism.

There are a few counts of this clonotype. The chain joins TRBV9 to TRBJ2-5, with 8 bases that match TRBD2. The CDR3 runs to 15 residues. Trimming took 5 bases from V and 5 from J; bases not matched to a gene: 11. The germline V gene has CDR1 SGDLS and CDR2 YYNGEE. The chain's CDR3 is CASSFTAGAAETQYF. The CDR3 nucleotides are TGTGCCAGCAGTTTTACAGCGGGGGCCGCGGAGACCCAGTACTTC.

Many counts were recorded for this clonotype. This sequence joins TRBV28 and TRBJ1-2; 9 nucleotides align to TRBD1. Germline CDR1 and CDR2: MDHEN and SYDVKM. V shed 6 bases, J shed 4 bases, and the junction held 3 bases outside the gene matches. This CDR3 contains 13 residues. DNA for the CDR3: TGTGCCAGCAGGACGACAGGGGGCTATGGCTACACCTTC. Its translation: CASRTTGGYGYTF.

This clonotype was recorded many times. This chain joins TRBV7-2 and TRBJ2-7, with 7 bases aligning to TRBD1. Germline values: CDR1 SGHTA, CDR2 FQGNSA. V shed 5 bases and J 0 bases; nucleotides not matched to a gene: 7. CDR3 length: 15 residues. The DNA of the CDR3 is TGTGCCAGCAGCCCGACAGGGTTTAGCTCCTACGAGCAGTACTTC. Translation: CASSPTGFSSYEQYF.